This T cell receptor beta chain was sequenced for a study of OX40 agonist ivuxolimab in advanced cancers. Findings of the study overall: Averaged across samples, CD8+ T cells carried more expanded clones than CD4+ did. Certain nonresponders additionally had low normalized T-cell clonal expansion.

Germline lookup yields CDR1 SGHNT and CDR2 YYREEE (reference sequence). After removal of 4 bases from V and 8 bases from J, the junction contained 16 bases not matched to a gene. This CDR3 contains 16 residues. This table comes from immunoSEQ multiplex PCR, and its TCRdb copy is limited to in-frame clones, with some not included. Seen here are about 69,000 clones, roughly nine tenths observed once, and the top ten hold less than 0.3%. Points on this clone: The antigen remains undetermined.

This sequence joins TRBV5-4 and TRBJ1-2, with 8 bases that match TRBD1. The receptor's source is an adult with an advanced solid tumor such as melanoma, head and neck, liver or kidney cancer. This sample comprised CD4+ or CD8+ T cells sorted from blood, obtained in a trial of the OX40 agonist ivuxolimab. The CDR3 spells CASSRGQDPVTGGYTF. DNA for the CDR3: TGTGCCAGCAGCAGGGGACAGGATCCCGTCACGGGAGGCTACACCTTC.